This is a list of T cell receptor beta chains from one sample in a study of control samples from healthy donors and cancer patients. Sequencing was performed with immunoSEQ multiplex PCR; in TCRdb, only in-frame clones are kept and a portion is missing. The profile shows about 72,000 clones, 85% to 95% of them singletons. Sequencing used blood. These receptors all stem from a woman aged 55-70 years in good health. Both conserved end residues are part of each CDR3. Fields, in order: V gene, CDR3 length, D gene, CDR3 protein. A D gene is named only where the DNA matches it firmly.

TRBV6-5 16 NA CASSYSIGDLSYEQYF
TRBV3-1/TRBV3-2 14 NA CASSQGPTRNTIYF
TRBV7-3 13 NA CASNPGVRETQYF
TRBV12-3/TRBV12-4 13 NA CASSSPGGEKLFF
TRBV14 16 NA CASSQVYGRDGNEQFF
TRBV9 16 NA CASSVGQLFRTDTQYF
TRBV5-1 17 NA CATRRGAASNMNTEAFF
TRBV28 19 TRBD2 CASSLIPPGGGGSTDTQYF
TRBV5-1 17 NA CASSSAQGWGESTEAFF
TRBV6-5 15 NA CASSYSGRSRNEQFF
TRBV11-2 15 NA CASTIRVGSGNTIYF
TRBV5-4 14 NA CASSSDPLGEKLFF
TRBV6-5 13 NA CASSWPGNNEQFF
TRBV10-1 15 NA CASSDEVLPNTEAFF
TRBV10-3 13 NA CAISVGGAYEQYF
TRBV4-1 17 TRBD2 CASSRYGIAGGQETQYF
TRBV19 17 NA CASSSLSGTRAGNEQFF
TRBV18 14 TRBD1 CASSPGQGRETQYF
TRBV28 12 NA CASSFRGFEQFF
TRBV3-1/TRBV3-2 19 TRBD2 CASSPSPGLAGVNTGELFF
TRBV11-2 16 NA CASSLAVAVSGNTIYF
TRBV5-8 18 TRBD1 CASSLGATGTGGGDTQYF
TRBV24-1 16 TRBD1 CATSDPGQGARNEQFF
TRBV11-2 14 NA CASSPGQQVDTQYF
TRBV19 12 NA CASSIRGQPQHF
TRBV29-1 12 TRBD2 CSVTREGDTQYF
TRBV18 15 TRBD1 CASSTGQGSTGEQYF
TRBV19 16 TRBD2 CASSPILAGASHEQYF
TRBV11-2 15 TRBD1 CASSLAGGGNSPLHF
TRBV5-4 15 TRBD2 CASSSAGGSYNEQFF
TRBV15 14 NA CATSRGMSNEKLFF
TRBV7-9 12 NA CAGSGTKETQYF
TRBV27 15 NA CASSLEPISNSPLHF
TRBV10-1 13 NA CASSEWTGTRAFF
TRBV20-1 17 NA CSASSQLGLPSGNTIYF
TRBV29-1 15 NA CSVLRGFSGADTQYF
TRBV2 16 TRBD1 CASRRDRSSYNSPLHF
TRBV3-1/TRBV3-2 14 TRBD1 CASSPTGAGSPLHF
TRBV19 15 NA CASTVTGLSSYEQYF